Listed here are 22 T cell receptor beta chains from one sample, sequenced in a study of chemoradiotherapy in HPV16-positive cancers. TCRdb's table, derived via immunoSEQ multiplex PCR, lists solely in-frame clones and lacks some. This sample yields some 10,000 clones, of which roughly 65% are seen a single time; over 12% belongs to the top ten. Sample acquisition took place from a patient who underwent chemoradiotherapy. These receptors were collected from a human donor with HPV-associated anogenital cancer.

This chain's CDR3 is CASSRTSDRANYGYTF. Here the CDR3 DNA reads TGCGCCAGCAGCCGAACTTCGGACAGGGCTAACTATGGCTACACCTTC. This chain connects TRBV4-1 to TRBJ1-2; 8 bases align to TRBD1. The CDR3 length is 16 residues. Germline V CDR1 and CDR2: MGHRA, YSYEKL. Trimming at V came to 4 bases and at J to 0 bases, leaving 7 bases not matched to a gene.

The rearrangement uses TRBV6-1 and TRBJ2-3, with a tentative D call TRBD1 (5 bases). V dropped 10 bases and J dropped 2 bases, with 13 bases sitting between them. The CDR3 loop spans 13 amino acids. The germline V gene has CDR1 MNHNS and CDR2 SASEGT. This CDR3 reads CATTDTNTDTQYF. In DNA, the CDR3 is TGTGCCACGACAGATACCAACACAGATACGCAGTATTTT.

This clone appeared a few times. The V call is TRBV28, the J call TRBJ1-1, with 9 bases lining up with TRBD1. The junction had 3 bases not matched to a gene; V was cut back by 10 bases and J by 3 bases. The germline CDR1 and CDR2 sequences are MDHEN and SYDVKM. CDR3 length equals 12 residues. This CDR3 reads CATRTGDTEAFF. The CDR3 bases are TGTGCCACCAGGACAGGGGACACTGAAGCTTTCTTT.

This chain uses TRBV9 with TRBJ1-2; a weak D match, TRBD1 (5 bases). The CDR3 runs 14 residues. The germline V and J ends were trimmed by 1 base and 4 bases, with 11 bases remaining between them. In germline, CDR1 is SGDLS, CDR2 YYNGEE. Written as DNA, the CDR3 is TGTGCCAGCAGCGTAACTTCTGGGACCTATGGCTACACCTTC. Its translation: CASSVTSGTYGYTF.

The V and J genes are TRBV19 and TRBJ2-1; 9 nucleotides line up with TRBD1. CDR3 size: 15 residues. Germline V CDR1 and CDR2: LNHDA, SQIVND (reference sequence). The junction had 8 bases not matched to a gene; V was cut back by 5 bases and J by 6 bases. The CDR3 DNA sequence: TGTGCCAGTAGTCCCCGGGACAGGGTCTTCAATGAGCAGTTCTTC. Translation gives CASSPRDRVFNEQFF.

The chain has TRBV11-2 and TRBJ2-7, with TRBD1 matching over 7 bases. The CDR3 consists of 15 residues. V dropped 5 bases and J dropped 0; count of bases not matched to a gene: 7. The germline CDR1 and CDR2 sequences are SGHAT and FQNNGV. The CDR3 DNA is TGTGCCAGCAGCGAAGGGACAGCTCGCTCCTACGAGCAGTACTTC. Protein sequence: CASSEGTARSYEQYF.

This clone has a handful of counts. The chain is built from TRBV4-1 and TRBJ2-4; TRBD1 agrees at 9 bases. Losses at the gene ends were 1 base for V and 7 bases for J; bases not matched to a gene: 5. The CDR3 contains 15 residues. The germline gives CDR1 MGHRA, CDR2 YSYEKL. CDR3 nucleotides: TGCGCCAGCAGCCAAGGGGACAGGGCAGAGAACATTCAGTACTTC. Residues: CASSQGDRAENIQYF.

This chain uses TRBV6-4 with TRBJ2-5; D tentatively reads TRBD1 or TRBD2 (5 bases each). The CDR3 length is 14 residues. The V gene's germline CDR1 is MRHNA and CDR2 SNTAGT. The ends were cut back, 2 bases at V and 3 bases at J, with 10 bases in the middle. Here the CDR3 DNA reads TGTGCCAGCAGTGACGAGGGACGAAAAGAGACCCAGTACTTC. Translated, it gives CASSDEGRKETQYF.

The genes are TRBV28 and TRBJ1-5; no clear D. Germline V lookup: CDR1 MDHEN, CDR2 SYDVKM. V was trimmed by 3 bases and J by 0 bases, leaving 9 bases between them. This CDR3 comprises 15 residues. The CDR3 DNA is TGTGCCAGCAGTTTTCTGGCAGATAGCAATCAGCCCCAGCATTTT. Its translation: CASSFLADSNQPQHF.

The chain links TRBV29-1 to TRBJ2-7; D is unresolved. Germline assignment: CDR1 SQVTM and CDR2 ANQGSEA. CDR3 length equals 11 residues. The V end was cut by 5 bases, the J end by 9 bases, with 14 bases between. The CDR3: CSVLSGRGQYF. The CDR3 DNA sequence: TGCAGCGTTCTGTCAGGCAGAGGGCAGTACTTC.

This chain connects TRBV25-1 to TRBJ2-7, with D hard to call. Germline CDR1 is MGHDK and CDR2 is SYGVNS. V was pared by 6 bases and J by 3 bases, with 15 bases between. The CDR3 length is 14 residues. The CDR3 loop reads CASRHPNSSYEQYF. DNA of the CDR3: TGTGCCAGCAGACACCCAAATAGTAGCTACGAGCAGTACTTC.

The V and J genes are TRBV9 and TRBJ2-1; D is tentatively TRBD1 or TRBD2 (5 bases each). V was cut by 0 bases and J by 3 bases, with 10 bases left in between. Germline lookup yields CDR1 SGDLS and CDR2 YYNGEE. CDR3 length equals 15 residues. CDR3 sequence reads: CASSVGGTYYNEQFF. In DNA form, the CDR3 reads TGTGCCAGCAGCGTAGGAGGGACCTACTACAATGAGCAGTTCTTC.

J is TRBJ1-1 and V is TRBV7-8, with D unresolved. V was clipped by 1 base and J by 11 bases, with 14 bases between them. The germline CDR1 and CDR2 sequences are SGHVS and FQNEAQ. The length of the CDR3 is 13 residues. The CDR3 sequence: CASSLESGTWAFF. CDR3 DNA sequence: TGTGCCAGCAGCTTAGAGTCGGGAACTTGGGCTTTCTTT.

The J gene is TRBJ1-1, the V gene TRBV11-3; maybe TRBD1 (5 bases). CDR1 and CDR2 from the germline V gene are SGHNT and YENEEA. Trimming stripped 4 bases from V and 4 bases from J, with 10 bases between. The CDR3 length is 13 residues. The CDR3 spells CASSSVRGTEAFF. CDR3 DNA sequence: TGTGCCAGCAGCTCTGTTAGGGGCACTGAAGCTTTCTTT.

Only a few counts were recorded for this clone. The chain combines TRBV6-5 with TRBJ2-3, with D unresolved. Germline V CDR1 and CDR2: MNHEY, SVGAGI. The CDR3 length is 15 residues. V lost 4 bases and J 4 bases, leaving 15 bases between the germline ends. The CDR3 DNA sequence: TGTGCCAGCAGTTCCCTGCTTTCCAAGGCAGATACGCAGTATTTT. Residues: CASSSLLSKADTQYF.

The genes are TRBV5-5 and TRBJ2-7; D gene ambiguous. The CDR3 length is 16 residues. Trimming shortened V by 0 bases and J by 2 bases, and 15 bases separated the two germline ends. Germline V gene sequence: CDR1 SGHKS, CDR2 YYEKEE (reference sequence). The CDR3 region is CASSLALAGRAYEQYF. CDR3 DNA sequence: TGTGCCAGCAGCTTGGCCCTCGCTGGGCGTGCCTACGAGCAGTACTTC.

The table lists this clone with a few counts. CDR3 nucleotide sequence: TGTGCCAGTAGAGGGACAGGAGAGCGGCCCCAGCATTTT. Encoded protein: CASRGTGERPQHF. The chain combines TRBV19 with TRBJ1-5, with 8 nucleotides matching TRBD1. From germline, CDR1 is LNHDA and CDR2 SQIVND (reference sequence). Trimming removed 6 bases from V and 9 bases from J; junction bases left unmatched: 7. The CDR3 is 13 amino acids.

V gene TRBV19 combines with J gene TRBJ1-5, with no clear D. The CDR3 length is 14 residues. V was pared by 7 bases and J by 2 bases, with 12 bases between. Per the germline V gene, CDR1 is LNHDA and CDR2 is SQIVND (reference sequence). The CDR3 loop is CASNRGVGNQPQHF. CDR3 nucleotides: TGTGCCAGTAATAGAGGCGTCGGCAATCAGCCCCAGCATTTT.

CDR3 protein: CATGEPGHNEQFF. The CDR3 region has the DNA TGTGCCACCGGGGAGCCCGGGCACAATGAGCAGTTCTTC. The V call is TRBV10-3, the J call TRBJ2-1; D may be TRBD2 (5 bases). CDR1 and CDR2 from the germline V gene are ENHRY and SYGVKD. The CDR3 sequence is 13 residues long. V was cut by 10 bases and J by 5 bases, with 15 bases left in between.

The CDR3 DNA follows: TGTGCCAGCAGCTATCGCGACACCTACGAGCAGTACTTC. Translating it yields CASSYRDTYEQYF. V and J are TRBV5-6 and TRBJ2-7; D is undetermined. There are 13 residues in the CDR3. V was shortened by 3 bases and J by 2 bases, with 9 bases between the two germline ends. Germline assignment: CDR1 SGHDT and CDR2 YYEEEE.

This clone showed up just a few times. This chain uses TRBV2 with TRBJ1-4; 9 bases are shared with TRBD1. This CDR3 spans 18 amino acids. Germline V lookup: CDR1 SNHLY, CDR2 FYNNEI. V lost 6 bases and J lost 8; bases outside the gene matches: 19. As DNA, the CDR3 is TGTGCCAGCAGAACGAGTGGGACAGGGAGAGTGAAGGCCGAAAAACTGTTTTTT. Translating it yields CASRTSGTGRVKAEKLFF.

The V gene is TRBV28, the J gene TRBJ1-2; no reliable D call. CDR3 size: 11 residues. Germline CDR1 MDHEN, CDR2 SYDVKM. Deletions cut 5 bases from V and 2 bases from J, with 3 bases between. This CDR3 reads CASSTNYGYTF. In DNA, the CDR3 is TGTGCCAGCAGTACCAACTATGGCTACACCTTC.